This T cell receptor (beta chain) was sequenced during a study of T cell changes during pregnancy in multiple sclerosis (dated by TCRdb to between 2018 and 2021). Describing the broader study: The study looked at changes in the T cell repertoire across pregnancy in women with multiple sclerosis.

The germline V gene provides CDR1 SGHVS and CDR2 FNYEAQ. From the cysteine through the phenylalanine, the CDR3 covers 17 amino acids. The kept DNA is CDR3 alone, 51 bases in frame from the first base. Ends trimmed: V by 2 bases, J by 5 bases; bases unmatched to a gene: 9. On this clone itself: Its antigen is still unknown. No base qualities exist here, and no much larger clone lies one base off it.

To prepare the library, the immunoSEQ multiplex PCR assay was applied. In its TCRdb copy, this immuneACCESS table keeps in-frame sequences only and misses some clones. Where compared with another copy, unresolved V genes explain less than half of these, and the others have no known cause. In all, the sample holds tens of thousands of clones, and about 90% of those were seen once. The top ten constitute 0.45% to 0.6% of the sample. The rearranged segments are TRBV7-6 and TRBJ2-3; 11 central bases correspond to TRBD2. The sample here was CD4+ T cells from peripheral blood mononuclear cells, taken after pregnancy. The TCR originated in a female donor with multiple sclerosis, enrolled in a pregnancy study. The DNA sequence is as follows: TGTGCCAGCAGCTTAATTTCGCTAGCGGGAGGTCAAGATACGCAGTATTTT. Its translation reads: CASSLISLAGGQDTQYF.